Each of the 30 T cell receptor beta chains below was sequenced from the same sample in a study of blood T cells in healthy people across ages. Then a second PCR, running roughly 7 to 11 cycles, was carried out with a sample-barcoded 5' primer and a J-beta primer mix. TCRdb re-called the 5' RACE reads through MiXCR, storing one row per CDR3 protein. The sample holds around 940,000 distinct CDR3 sequences; 51% are singletons and the top ten take over 20%. The sequencing sample was made of blood. The receptors were gathered from a woman in her fifties or sixties in good health.

The J gene is TRBJ2-1, the V gene TRBV5-1; 9 bases agree with TRBD2. Unmatched junction bases numbered 4, after V lost 4 bases and J lost 5 bases. Germline assignment: CDR1 SGHRS and CDR2 YFSETQ. This CDR3 is 14 amino acids long. CDR3 region: CASSNVAGDNEQFF. CDR3 coding DNA: TGCGCCAGCAGCAATGTAGCGGGGGACAATGAGCAGTTCTTC.

V gene TRBV2 combines with J gene TRBJ2-3; D possibly corresponds to TRBD2 (6 bases). With 8 bases removed from V and 5 bases from J, the gap between germline ends came to 17 bases. Germline V gene sequence: CDR1 SNHLY, CDR2 FYNNEI. This CDR3 comprises 14 residues. The CDR3, as DNA: TGTGCCAGCCCCTCGTCCGGGAGAGGAGATACGCAGTATTTT. Amino acid sequence: CASPSSGRGDTQYF. The full variable domain, in which reference TRBV2 and TRBJ2-3 provide the parts outside the CDR3, is EPEVTQTPSHQVTQMGQEVILRCVPISNHLYFYWYRQILGQKVEFLVSFYNNEISEKSEIFDDQFSVERPDGSNFTLKIRSTKLEDSAMYFCASPSSGRGDTQYFGPGTRLTVL.

This rearrangement joins TRBV20-1 to TRBJ2-4, with D possibly TRBD1 on 6 matching bases. The tail of the sequence fits TRBJ2-7 better, so the J call may be wrong. Germline-derived CDR1 and CDR2 are DFQATT and SNEGSKA (reference sequence). The CDR3 has 13 residues. Written as DNA, the CDR3 is TGCAGTGCTAGAAGGGACATATCCTACGAGCAGTACTTC. Translated, it gives CSARRDISYEQYF.

This clonotype was picked up a small number of times. V and J are TRBV12-3 or TRBV12-4 and TRBJ2-5; D may be TRBD1 (5 bases). This CDR3 comprises 15 residues. Trimming stripped 1 base from V and 4 bases from J, with 13 bases between. This CDR3 reads CASSLGVSGAETQYF. CDR3 nucleotide sequence: TGTGCCAGCAGTTTAGGGGTTTCTGGGGCAGAGACCCAGTACTTC.

V usage is TRBV3-1 and J usage is TRBJ1-1, with D unresolved. With 8 bases removed from V and 0 bases from J, the gap between germline ends came to 13 bases. Germline assignment: CDR1 LGHDT and CDR2 YNNKEL (reference sequence). The CDR3 contains 14 residues. CDR3 bases: TGTGCCAGCCAGTCGGGGTACATGAACACTGAAGCTTTCTTT. The encoded protein is CASQSGYMNTEAFF.

The chain joins TRBV6-5 to TRBJ2-3; the match to TRBD1 covers 7 bases. V shed 2 bases, J shed 2 bases, and the junction held 13 bases outside the gene matches. This CDR3 has 18 residues. Germline V CDR1 and CDR2: MNHEY, SVGAGI. The CDR3 spells CASSYRRPSGGVTDTQYF. CDR3 bases: TGTGCCAGCAGTTACAGACGCCCCTCAGGGGGAGTCACAGATACGCAGTATTTT.

This clonotype was seen ten or more times. The chain joins TRBV5-1 to TRBJ2-6; D might be TRBD1 (6 bases). Trimming removed 1 base at V and 2 bases at J, with 7 bases between. The germline V gene has CDR1 SGHRS and CDR2 YFSETQ. This CDR3 is built from 15 residues. In nucleotides, the CDR3 is TGCGCCAGCAGCTTGTCAGGGGCTGGGGCCAACGTCCTGACTTTC. It specifies CASSLSGAGANVLTF.

The rearrangement links TRBV5-1 to TRBJ2-3, with 10 bases that match TRBD1. CDR3 length equals 18 residues. Germline CDR1 is SGHRS and CDR2 is YFSETQ. The J segment lost 1 base and the V segment lost 4 bases, leaving 12 bases of the junction unmatched. The CDR3 sequence is CASSVGTGATTRTDTQYF. In nucleotides, the CDR3 is TGCGCCAGCAGCGTTGGGACAGGGGCCACGACCCGCACAGATACGCAGTATTTT.

V gene TRBV7-2 combines with J gene TRBJ2-3; D is unresolved. Germline CDR1 is SGHTA and CDR2 is FQGNSA. The CDR3 length is 15 residues. V shed 6 bases and J shed 0 bases, with 13 bases lying between them. CDR3 sequence reads: CASRLDDYSTDTQYF. The CDR3 nucleotides read TGTGCCAGCAGACTCGACGATTATAGCACAGATACGCAGTATTTT.

V and J are TRBV13 and TRBJ2-1; 10 positions agree with TRBD2. This CDR3 contains 18 residues. The trim removed 1 base at V and 6 bases at J, leaving 12 bases unmatched. Germline V lookup: CDR1 PRHDT, CDR2 FYEKMQ (reference sequence). The CDR3 loop is CASSLVGGSGTSVNEQFF. The CDR3 nucleotides are TGTGCCAGCAGCTTAGTCGGGGGCTCCGGGACTAGCGTCAATGAGCAGTTCTTC.

The chain carries TRBV11-1 and TRBJ2-5; perhaps TRBD2 as D (7 bases). The CDR3 is made up of 13 amino acids. V shed 5 bases and J shed 7 bases, with 14 bases lying between them. Germline CDR1 is SGHAT and CDR2 is FQDESV (reference sequence). CDR3 in DNA: TGTGCCAGCAGCGTTAGGGGAGGGGGGACCCAGTACTTC. Amino acids: CASSVRGGGTQYF.

V gene TRBV21-1 combines with J gene TRBJ2-3. TRBV21-1 has pseudogene status. The CDR3 extends over 15 amino acids. For the CDR3, the DNA is TGTGCCAGCAGCAAAGAAAAACGGACCGATAATACGCAGTATTTT. Amino acid sequence: CASSKEKRTDNTQYF.

The rearrangement uses TRBV13 and TRBJ2-7; D possibly corresponds to TRBD1 (6 bases). Germline CDR1 reads PRHDT; CDR2 reads FYEKMQ (reference sequence). CDR3 size: 16 residues. V lost 0 bases to trimming and J lost 0 bases, with 12 bases between them. CDR3 sequence reads: CASSLGGAPRSYEQYF. The CDR3 nucleotides read TGTGCCAGCAGCTTAGGGGGGGCCCCCCGCTCCTACGAGCAGTACTTC.

Details on this clonotype: One end of the junction varies from germline; a read error may be responsible. The gene calls are TRBV29-1 and TRBJ2-5; D uncertain. Germline CDR1 SQVTM, CDR2 ANQGSEA. The CDR3 consists of 13 residues. As DNA, the CDR3 is TGCTGCGTTGAAGTTCTGAACCGGGAGACCCAGTACTTC. Translated: CCVEVLNRETQYF.

The rearrangement joins TRBV28 to TRBJ2-7; D is ambiguous. CDR3 length: 14 amino acids. V dropped 2 bases and J dropped 7 bases, with 15 bases sitting between them. Germline assignment: CDR1 MDHEN and CDR2 SYDVKM. The CDR3 protein is CASSLVLARNEQYF. The CDR3 DNA reads as TGTGCCAGCAGTTTAGTACTCGCCCGCAATGAGCAGTACTTC.

The DNA for the CDR3 is TGTGCCAGCAGTTCTACGGCGGGTGAGCAGTACTTC. It yields the protein CASSSTAGEQYF. The chain links TRBV12-3 or TRBV12-4 to TRBJ2-7; TRBD2 might be the D (5 bases). V dropped 4 bases and J dropped 7 bases, with 11 bases sitting between them. The CDR3 covers 12 residues.

DNA of the CDR3: TGTGCCACCAGAAAGTTTGCGGGTGAAGCTTTCTTT. It translates to CATRKFAGEAFF. V and J are TRBV27 and TRBJ1-1; D is unresolved. Germline values: CDR1 MNHEY, CDR2 SMNVEV (reference sequence). The CDR3 runs 12 residues. The V gene lost 10 bases and the J gene lost 7 bases, with 16 bases spanning the gap.

In its sample, this clonotype was seen a few times. This chain uses TRBV29-1 with TRBJ1-2; D is perhaps TRBD1 (5 bases). Trimming shortened V by 0 bases and J by 4 bases, and 15 bases separated the two germline ends. Germline V gene sequence: CDR1 SQVTM, CDR2 ANQGSEA. CDR3 length: 15 amino acids. The DNA for the CDR3 is TGCAGCGTTGAAGACCCCGGGGCGCTGGGCTATGGCTACACCTTC. This sequence encodes CSVEDPGALGYGYTF.

Only a few counts were recorded for this clonotype. The chain recombines TRBV7-2 with TRBJ1-4; D is unclear. Trimming pared 2 bases from V and 3 bases from J, leaving 7 bases between. The length of the CDR3 is 14 residues. The V gene's germline CDR1 is SGHTA and CDR2 FQGNSA. CDR3 nucleotides: TGTGCCAGCAGCTTAAGGCGGTCTAATGAAAAACTGTTTTTT. Encoded protein: CASSLRRSNEKLFF.

The rearrangement links TRBV20-1 to TRBJ2-4; D may be TRBD1 (5 bases). Germline V gives CDR1 DFQATT, CDR2 SNEGSKA (reference sequence). The CDR3 is made up of 12 amino acids. Trimming left V 3 bases short and J 9 bases short, with 12 bases between. CDR3 region: CSASFSQGIQYF. CDR3 in DNA: TGCAGTGCTAGTTTTTCCCAGGGCATTCAGTACTTC.

A note on this clonotype: The junction departs from germline at one end; a sequencing error may be responsible. V is TRBV12-3 or TRBV12-4 and J is TRBJ2-3; 14 bases align to TRBD2. This CDR3 comprises 19 residues. CDR3 sequence reads: CASSLVEGLAGVIADMQYF. The DNA of the CDR3 is TGTGCCAGCAGTTTAGTGGAGGGACTAGCGGGAGTGATAGCAGATATGCAGTATTTT.

This chain links TRBV28 with TRBJ1-2; TRBD1 matches at 9 bases. The V gene end was trimmed by 6 bases and the J gene end by 7 bases; junction bases not matched to a gene: 9. Germline CDR1 is MDHEN and CDR2 is SYDVKM. The CDR3 totals 14 residues. The chain's CDR3 is CASRSTGGVGGYTF. Written as DNA, the CDR3 is TGTGCCAGCAGATCTACAGGGGGCGTAGGTGGCTACACCTTC.

This chain connects TRBV12-3 or TRBV12-4 to TRBJ1-2; D perhaps matches TRBD1 (6 bases). The ends were cut back, 6 bases at V and 4 bases at J, with 15 bases in the middle. The CDR3 is 14 amino acids. The DNA of the CDR3 is TGTGCCAGCAGACAACAGGGTTTCGGCTATGGCTACACCTTC. Its translation: CASRQQGFGYGYTF.

V is TRBV6-7 and J is TRBJ2-7; D perhaps matches TRBD2 (5 bases). TRBV6-7 has ORF status, its function being uncertain. Deletions cut 5 bases from V and 2 bases from J, with 25 bases between. This CDR3 contains 18 residues. CDR3 region: CASSLTPPGEDYPYEQYF. CDR3 nucleotides: TGTGCCAGCAGTCTAACCCCTCCGGGCGAAGACTACCCCTACGAGCAGTACTTC.

The chain is built from TRBV27 and TRBJ2-3; TRBD2 might be the D (5 bases). Per germline, CDR1 MNHEY and CDR2 SMNVEV (reference sequence). This CDR3 has 14 amino acids. Trimming stripped 1 base from V and 4 bases from J, with 9 bases between. The chain's CDR3 is CASSLFGVSDTQYF. The CDR3 bases are TGTGCCAGCAGTTTATTCGGGGTATCAGATACGCAGTATTTT.

J is TRBJ1-2 and V is TRBV2; TRBD1 matches 10 bases. The CDR3 totals 13 residues. J lost 10 bases, V lost 6 bases, and 8 bases had no gene match. Germline V gene sequence: CDR1 SNHLY, CDR2 FYNNEI. CDR3 loop: CASRGQGPRDYTF. The CDR3 DNA reads TGTGCCAGCAGGGGACAGGGGCCTCGGGACTACACCTTC.

This clonotype has only a few counts. The rearrangement uses TRBV14 and TRBJ2-3; D might be TRBD1 or TRBD2, each matching 6 bases. V was cut by 1 base and J by 4 bases, with 21 bases left in between. The CDR3 runs to 18 residues. Germline-derived CDR1 and CDR2 are SGHDN and FVKESK. The CDR3 here is CASSQVRGASRRSDTQYF. The DNA for the CDR3 is TGTGCCAGCAGCCAAGTAAGGGGGGCTTCTCGACGGTCAGATACGCAGTATTTT.

This rearrangement joins TRBV28 to TRBJ2-4; 8 bases align to TRBD1. The J call may be mistaken, given a closer DNA end match to TRBJ2-7. This CDR3 has 13 residues. Per germline, CDR1 MDHEN and CDR2 SYDVKM. As DNA, the CDR3 is TGTGCCTGCACCATTGACAGGGGACGCGAGCAGTACTTC. Translation gives CACTIDRGREQYF.

This clonotype was observed a few times. The rearrangement uses TRBV6-2 or TRBV6-3 and TRBJ1-5; D remains unclear. Trimming shortened V by 2 bases and J by 12 bases, and 14 bases separated the two germline ends. CDR1 is MNHEY and CDR2 is SVGEGT in the germline V gene. The length of the CDR3 is 13 residues. CDR3 in amino acids: CASSYVYGGDQHF. DNA of the CDR3: TGTGCCAGCAGTTACGTTTACGGCGGCGACCAGCATTTT.

Comments on this clonotype: At one boundary the junction diverges from the germline segment, which might be a read error. The chain combines TRBV7-2 with TRBJ2-7, with 9 bases lining up with TRBD2. The germline gives CDR1 SGHTA, CDR2 FQGNSA. This CDR3 region has 16 residues. Here the CDR3 DNA reads TGTGCCAGCAGCATAGCCTCTAGCGGGGCAAACTACGAGCAGTACTTC. Its translation is CASSIASSGANYEQYF.